Listed below are T cell receptor beta chains from one sample, sequenced in a study of shared clonotypes between healthy human individuals. The data were produced by immunoSEQ multiplex PCR, yet TCRdb's version contains in-frame clones alone and is incomplete. The sample contains about 100,000 clones, roughly two thirds of which appear only once. Sequenced input: memory CD8+ T cells sorted from blood. These receptors all come from a young woman in good health. CDR3s include the opening cysteine and the closing phenylalanine or tryptophan. The order of the fields is clone size, V gene, CDR3 protein. Size tells how often a clone was seen (once, few, many) or the class of an expanded clone, and some rows leave it out.

size: .; V: TRBV5-1; CDR3: CASSFRDRSYEQYF
size: few; V: TRBV7-6; CDR3: CASSLYTRGGGDTQYF
size: .; V: TRBV2; CDR3: CASSQDRVNQPQHF
size: .; V: TRBV2; CDR3: CASNQGIYEQYF
size: .; V: TRBV21-1; CDR3: CASSRIQEISYEQYF
size: .; V: TRBV30; CDR3: CAWSQSGELFF
size: .; V: TRBV19; CDR3: CASRNGWSRYTF
size: .; V: TRBV7-9; CDR3: CASSLAQGAEETQYF
size: .; V: TRBV14; CDR3: CASSPGTLLFDTQYF
size: many; V: TRBV25-1; CDR3: CASSTHRTGGWDYEQYF
size: .; V: TRBV5-1; CDR3: CASSVSGTSTDTQYF
size: .; V: TRBV6-5; CDR3: CASSSGTETGELFF
size: .; V: TRBV11-2; CDR3: CASSSGLSGTSLLQQYF
size: once; V: TRBV9; CDR3: CASSVVASGSLMNEQFF
size: .; V: TRBV4-1; CDR3: CASSRIQERAHEQYF
size: .; V: TRBV28; CDR3: CASSPMGSFSYNEQFF
size: few; V: TRBV6-1; CDR3: CASSEITGGEDTQYF
size: once; V: TRBV2; CDR3: CASTRGLNTEAFF
size: many; V: TRBV7-8; CDR3: CASSSTGLGEQFF
size: .; V: TRBV5-4; CDR3: CASSLATGRHTQYF
size: .; V: TRBV2; CDR3: CASRKEAGGSSGANVLTF
size: .; V: TRBV30; CDR3: CAWRNRDAEAFF
size: .; V: TRBV13; CDR3: CASSLKLRERREQYF
size: .; V: TRBV10-2; CDR3: CASRSFQETQYF
size: .; V: TRBV7-9; CDR3: CASSLEAGGLRNEQFF
size: few; V: TRBV29-1; CDR3: CSVSQGEYEQYF
size: .; V: TRBV15; CDR3: CATSREAGGRYEQYF
size: .; V: TRBV10-3; CDR3: CAISGHESADSPLHF
size: .; V: TRBV18; CDR3: CASSPGQGAYEQYF
size: .; V: TRBV6-5; CDR3: CASSYRGAMNTEAFF
size: .; V: TRBV2; CDR3: CASSVEAAGSGNTIYF
size: .; V: TRBV7-9; CDR3: CASSSDSAGVIDTQYF
size: .; V: TRBV2; CDR3: CASSESVVWQGLTF
size: .; V: TRBV4-1; CDR3: CASSQERHGYTF
size: few; V: TRBV7-3; CDR3: CASSVGRSDTQYF